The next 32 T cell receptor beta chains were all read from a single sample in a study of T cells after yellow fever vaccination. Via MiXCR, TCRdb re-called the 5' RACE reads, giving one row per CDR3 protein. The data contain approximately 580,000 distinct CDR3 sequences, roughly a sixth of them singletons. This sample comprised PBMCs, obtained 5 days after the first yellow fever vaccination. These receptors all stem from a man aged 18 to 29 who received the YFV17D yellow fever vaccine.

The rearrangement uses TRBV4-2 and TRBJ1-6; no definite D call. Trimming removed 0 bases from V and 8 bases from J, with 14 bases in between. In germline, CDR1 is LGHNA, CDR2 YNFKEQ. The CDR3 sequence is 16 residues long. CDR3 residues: CASSQDGGIKYSPLHF. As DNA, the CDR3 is TGTGCCAGCAGCCAAGATGGAGGGATTAAGTATTCACCCCTCCACTTT.

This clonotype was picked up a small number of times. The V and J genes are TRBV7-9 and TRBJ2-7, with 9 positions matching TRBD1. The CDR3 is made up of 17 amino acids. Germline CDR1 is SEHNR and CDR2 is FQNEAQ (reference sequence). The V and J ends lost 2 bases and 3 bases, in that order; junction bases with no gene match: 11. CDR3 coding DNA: TGTGCCAGCAGCTTAACCCCTCCCGGGACAGGGAACTACGAGCAGTACTTC. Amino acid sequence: CASSLTPPGTGNYEQYF.

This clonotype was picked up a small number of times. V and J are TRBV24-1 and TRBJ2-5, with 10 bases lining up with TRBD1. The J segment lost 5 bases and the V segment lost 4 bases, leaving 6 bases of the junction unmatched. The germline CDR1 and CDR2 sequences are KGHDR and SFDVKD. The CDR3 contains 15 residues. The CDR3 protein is CATSEQTGGFETQYF. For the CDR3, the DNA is TGTGCCACCAGTGAACAGACAGGGGGCTTTGAGACCCAGTACTTC.

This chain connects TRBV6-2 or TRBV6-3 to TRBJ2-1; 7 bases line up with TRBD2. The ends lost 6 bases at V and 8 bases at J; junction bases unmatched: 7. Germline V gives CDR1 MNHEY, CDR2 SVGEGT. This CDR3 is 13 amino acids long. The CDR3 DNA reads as TGTGCCAGCAGAGTGACGGGAGGTGATGAGCAGTTCTTC. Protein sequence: CASRVTGGDEQFF.

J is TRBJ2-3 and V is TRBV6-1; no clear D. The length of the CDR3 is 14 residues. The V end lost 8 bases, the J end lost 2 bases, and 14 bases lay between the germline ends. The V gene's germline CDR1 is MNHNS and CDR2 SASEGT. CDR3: CASVIGGTTDTQYF. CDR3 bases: TGTGCCAGCGTCATCGGCGGAACCACAGATACGCAGTATTTT.

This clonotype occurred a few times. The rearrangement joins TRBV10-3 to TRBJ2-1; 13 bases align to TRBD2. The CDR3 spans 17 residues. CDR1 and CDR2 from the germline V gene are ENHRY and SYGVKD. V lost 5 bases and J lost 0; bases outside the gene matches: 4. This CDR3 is CAISWTSGGSSYNEQFF. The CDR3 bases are TGTGCCATCAGTTGGACTAGCGGGGGTAGCTCCTACAATGAGCAGTTCTTC.

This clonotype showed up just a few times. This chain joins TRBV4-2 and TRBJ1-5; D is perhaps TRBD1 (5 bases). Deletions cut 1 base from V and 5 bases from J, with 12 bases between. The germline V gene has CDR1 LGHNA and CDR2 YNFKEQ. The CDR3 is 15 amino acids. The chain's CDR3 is CASSQARGSYQPQHF. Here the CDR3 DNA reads TGTGCCAGCAGCCAAGCCCGGGGCAGCTATCAGCCCCAGCATTTT.

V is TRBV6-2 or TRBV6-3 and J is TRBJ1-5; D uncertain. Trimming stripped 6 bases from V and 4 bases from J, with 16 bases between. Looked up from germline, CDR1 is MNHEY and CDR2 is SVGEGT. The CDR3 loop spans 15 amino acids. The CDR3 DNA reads TGTGCCAGCAGACTGGACGGAAACCGAAATCAGCCCCAGCATTTT. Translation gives CASRLDGNRNQPQHF.

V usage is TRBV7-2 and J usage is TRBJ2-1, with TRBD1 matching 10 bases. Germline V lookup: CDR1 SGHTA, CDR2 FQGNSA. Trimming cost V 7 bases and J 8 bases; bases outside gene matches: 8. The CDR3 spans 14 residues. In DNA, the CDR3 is TGTGCCAGCACCAGAGGGACAGGGGCGGATGAGCAGTTCTTC. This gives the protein CASTRGTGADEQFF. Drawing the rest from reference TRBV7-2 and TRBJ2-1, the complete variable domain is GAGVSQSPSNKVTEKGKDVELRCDPISGHTALYWYRQSLGQGLEFLIYFQGNSAPDKSGLPSDRFSAERTGGSVSTLTIQRTQQEDSAVYLCASTRGTGADEQFFGPGTRLTVL.

Here the CDR3 reads CASSLRRSQGIQPQHF. CDR3 nucleotide sequence: TGTGCCAGCAGTTTACGTCGGTCACAGGGAATCCAGCCCCAGCATTTT. This chain uses TRBV12-3 or TRBV12-4 with TRBJ1-5; TRBD1 is a possible D gene (6 bases). The CDR3 runs 16 residues. Trimming pared 2 bases from V and 7 bases from J, leaving 18 bases between.

CDR3 coding DNA: TGTGCCAGCAGCCGATCCGATAGGGGAGCTTTCTTT. This encodes CASSRSDRGAFF. This chain links TRBV3-1 with TRBJ1-1; possibly TRBD1 for D (5 bases). Germline lookup yields CDR1 LGHDT and CDR2 YNNKEL (reference sequence). Trimming removed 4 bases from V and 10 bases from J, with 13 bases in between. This CDR3 contains 12 residues. Complete variable domain (other parts from reference TRBV3-1 and TRBJ1-1): DTAVSQTPKYLVTQMGNDKSIKCEQNLGHDTMYWYKQDSKKFLKIMFSYNNKELIINETVPNRFSPKSPDKAHLNLHINSLELGDSAVYFCASSRSDRGAFFGQGTRLTVV.

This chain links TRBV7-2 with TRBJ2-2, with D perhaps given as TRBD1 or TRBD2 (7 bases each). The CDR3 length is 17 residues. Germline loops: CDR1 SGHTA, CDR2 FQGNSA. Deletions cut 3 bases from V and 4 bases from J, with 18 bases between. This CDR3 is CASSFQREGAPTGELFF. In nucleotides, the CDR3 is TGTGCCAGCAGCTTCCAGAGGGAGGGGGCCCCCACCGGGGAGCTGTTTTTT.

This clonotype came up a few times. CDR3 loop: CASSSGARNEQYF. DNA of the CDR3: TGTGCCAGCAGCTCAGGGGCCCGTAACGAGCAGTACTTC. The chain employs TRBV7-2 and TRBJ2-7; D is possibly TRBD1 (6 bases). Germline lookup yields CDR1 SGHTA and CDR2 FQGNSA. The V and J ends lost 4 bases and 5 bases respectively, with 12 bases between them. The CDR3 loop spans 13 amino acids.

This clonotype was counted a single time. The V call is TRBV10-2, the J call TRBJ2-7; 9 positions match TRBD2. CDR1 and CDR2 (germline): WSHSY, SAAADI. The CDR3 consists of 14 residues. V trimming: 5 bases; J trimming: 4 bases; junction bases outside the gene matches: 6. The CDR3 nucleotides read TGCGCCAGCAGTCCCGGGACTAGCATGTACGAGCAGTACGTC. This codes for CASSPGTSMYEQYV.

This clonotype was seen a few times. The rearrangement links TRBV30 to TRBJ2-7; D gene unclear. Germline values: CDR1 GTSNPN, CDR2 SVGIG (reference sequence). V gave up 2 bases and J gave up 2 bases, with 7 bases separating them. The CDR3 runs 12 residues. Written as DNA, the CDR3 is TGTGCCTGGAGTTATGGGGCCTACGAGCAGTACTTC. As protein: CAWSYGAYEQYF. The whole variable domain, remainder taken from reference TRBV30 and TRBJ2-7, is SQTIHQWPATLVQPVGSPLSLECTVEGTSNPNLYWYRQAAGRGLQLLFYSVGIGQISSEVPQNLSASRPQDRQFILSSKKLLLSDSGFYLCAWSYGAYEQYFGPGTRLTVT.

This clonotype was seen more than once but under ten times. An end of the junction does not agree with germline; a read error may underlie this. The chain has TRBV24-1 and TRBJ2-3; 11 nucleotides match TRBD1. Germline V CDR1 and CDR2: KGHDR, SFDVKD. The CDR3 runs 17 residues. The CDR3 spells CAISDTGQGAASDTQYF. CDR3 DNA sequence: TGTGCCATCAGTGACACCGGACAGGGGGCGGCTTCAGATACGCAGTATTTT.

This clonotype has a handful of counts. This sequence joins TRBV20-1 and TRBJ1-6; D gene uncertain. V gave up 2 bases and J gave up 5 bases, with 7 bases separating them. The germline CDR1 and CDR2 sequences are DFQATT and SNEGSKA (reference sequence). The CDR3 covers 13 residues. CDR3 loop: CSARQSHNSPLHF. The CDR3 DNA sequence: TGCAGTGCTAGACAGAGCCATAATTCACCCCTCCACTTT.

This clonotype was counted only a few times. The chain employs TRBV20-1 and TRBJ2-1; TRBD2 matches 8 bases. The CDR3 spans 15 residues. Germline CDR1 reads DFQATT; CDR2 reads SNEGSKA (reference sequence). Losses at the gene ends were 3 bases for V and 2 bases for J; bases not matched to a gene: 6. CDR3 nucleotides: TGCAGTGCTAGGATGAGCGGGGGACCCTACAATGAGCAGTTCTTC. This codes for CSARMSGGPYNEQFF.

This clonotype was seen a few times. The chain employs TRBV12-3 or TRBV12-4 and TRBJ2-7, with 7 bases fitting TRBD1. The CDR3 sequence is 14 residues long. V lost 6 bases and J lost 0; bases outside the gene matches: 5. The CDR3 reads CASSSTGASYEQYF. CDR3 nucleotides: TGTGCCAGCAGCTCCACAGGGGCCTCCTACGAGCAGTACTTC.

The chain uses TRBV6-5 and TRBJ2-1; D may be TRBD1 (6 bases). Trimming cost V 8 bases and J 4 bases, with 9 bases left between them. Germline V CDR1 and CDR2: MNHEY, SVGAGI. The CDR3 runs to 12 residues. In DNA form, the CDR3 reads TGTGCCAGCCGGGACAATTACAATGAGCAGTTCTTC. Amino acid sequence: CASRDNYNEQFF.

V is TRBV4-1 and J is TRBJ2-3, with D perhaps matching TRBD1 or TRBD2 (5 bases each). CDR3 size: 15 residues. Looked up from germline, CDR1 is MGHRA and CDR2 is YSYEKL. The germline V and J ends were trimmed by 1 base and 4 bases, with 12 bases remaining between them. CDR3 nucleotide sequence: TGCGCCAGCAGCCAAGCCAGGGAGCTCCCAGATACGCAGTATTTT. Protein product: CASSQARELPDTQYF.

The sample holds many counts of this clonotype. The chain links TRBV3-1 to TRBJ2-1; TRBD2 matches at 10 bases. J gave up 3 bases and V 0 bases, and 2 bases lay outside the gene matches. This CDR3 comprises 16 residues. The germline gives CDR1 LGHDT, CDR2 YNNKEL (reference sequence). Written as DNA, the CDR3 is TGTGCCAGCAGCCAAGATGCTAGCGGGGGCTACAATGAGCAGTTCTTC. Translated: CASSQDASGGYNEQFF.

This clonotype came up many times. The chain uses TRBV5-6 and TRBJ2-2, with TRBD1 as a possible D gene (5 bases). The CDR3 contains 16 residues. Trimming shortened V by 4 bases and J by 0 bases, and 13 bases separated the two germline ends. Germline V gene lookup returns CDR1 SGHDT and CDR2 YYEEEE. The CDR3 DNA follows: TGTGCCAGCAGCCTGACAGAGCCCGCGAACACCGGGGAGCTGTTTTTT. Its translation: CASSLTEPANTGELFF.

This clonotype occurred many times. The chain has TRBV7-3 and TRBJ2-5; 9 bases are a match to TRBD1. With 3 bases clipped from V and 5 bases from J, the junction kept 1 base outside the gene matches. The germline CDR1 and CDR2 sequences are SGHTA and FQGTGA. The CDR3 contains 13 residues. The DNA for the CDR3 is TGTGCCAGCAGCTTTGGACAGGGGGAGACCCAGTACTTC. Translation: CASSFGQGETQYF.

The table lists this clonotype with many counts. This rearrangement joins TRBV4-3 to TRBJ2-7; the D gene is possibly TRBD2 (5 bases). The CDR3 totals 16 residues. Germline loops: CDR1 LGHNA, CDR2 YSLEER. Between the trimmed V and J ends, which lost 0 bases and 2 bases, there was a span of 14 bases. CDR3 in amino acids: CASSQDSWAAAYEQYV. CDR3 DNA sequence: TGCGCCAGCAGCCAAGACTCCTGGGCAGCGGCCTACGAGCAGTACGTC.

CDR3 amino acids: CASSSGTGRQFF. The CDR3, as DNA: TGTGCCAGCAGCTCTGGGACGGGGAGGCAGTTCTTC. The gene calls are TRBV5-6 and TRBJ2-1; D tentatively reads TRBD1 or TRBD2 (5 bases each). CDR3 length: 12 residues. Trimming stripped 3 bases from V and 12 bases from J, with 13 bases between. Germline CDR1 and CDR2: SGHDT and YYEEEE.

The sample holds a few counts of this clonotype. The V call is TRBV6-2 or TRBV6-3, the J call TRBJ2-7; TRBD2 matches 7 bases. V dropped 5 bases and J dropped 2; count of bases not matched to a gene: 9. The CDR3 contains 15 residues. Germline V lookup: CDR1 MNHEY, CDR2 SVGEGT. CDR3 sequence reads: CASSLAGTTPYEQYV. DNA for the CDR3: TGTGCCAGCAGTCTCGCCGGGACTACCCCCTACGAGCAGTACGTC.

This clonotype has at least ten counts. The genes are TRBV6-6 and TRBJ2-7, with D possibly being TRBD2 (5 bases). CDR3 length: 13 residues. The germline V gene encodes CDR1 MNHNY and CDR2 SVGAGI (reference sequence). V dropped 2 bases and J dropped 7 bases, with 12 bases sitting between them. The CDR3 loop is CASSYGIPGEQYV. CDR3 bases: TGTGCCAGCAGTTACGGTATCCCGGGGGAGCAGTACGTC.

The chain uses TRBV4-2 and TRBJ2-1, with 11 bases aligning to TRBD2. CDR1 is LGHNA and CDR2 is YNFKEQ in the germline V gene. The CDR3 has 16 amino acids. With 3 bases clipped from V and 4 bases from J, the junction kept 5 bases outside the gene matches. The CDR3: CASSQTASGGYNEQFF. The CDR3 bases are TGTGCCAGCAGCCAGACGGCTAGCGGGGGGTACAATGAGCAGTTCTTC.

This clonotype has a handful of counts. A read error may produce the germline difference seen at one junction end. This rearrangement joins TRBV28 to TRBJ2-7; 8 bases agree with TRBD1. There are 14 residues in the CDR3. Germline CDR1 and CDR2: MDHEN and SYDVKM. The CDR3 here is CASSYQGAARAVHF. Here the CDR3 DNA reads TGTGCCAGCAGCTATCAGGGGGCCGCCCGAGCAGTCCACTTC.

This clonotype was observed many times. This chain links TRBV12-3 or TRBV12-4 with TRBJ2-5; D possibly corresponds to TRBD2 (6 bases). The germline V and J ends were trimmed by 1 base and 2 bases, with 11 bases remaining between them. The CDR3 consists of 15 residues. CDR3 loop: CASSLEGLPQETQYF. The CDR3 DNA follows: TGTGCCAGCAGTTTAGAGGGACTCCCACAAGAGACCCAGTACTTC.

CDR3 bases: TGTGCCAGCAGTTTTTCGGGGGGGGCCGCCGGGGAGCTGTTTTTT. Translating gives CASSFSGGAAGELFF. The chain carries TRBV12-3 or TRBV12-4 and TRBJ2-2, with TRBD2 matching over 8 bases. V lost 3 bases to trimming and J lost 6 bases; unmatched junction nucleotides: 6. This CDR3 is built from 15 residues.